The 26 T cell receptor beta chains below come from one sample, sequenced in a study of human T cells and chemical hapten exposure. As for time point: patch test 1, 2 weeks after DPC sensitization. Treatment given: therapeutic diphenylcyclopropenone sensitization with weekly scalp DPC. MiXCR, applied by TCRdb to the RACE reads, yields one record per CDR3 protein. The sample comprises 370,000 or so distinct CDR3 sequences, roughly 4.8% of which are singletons, and under 3% rests with the top ten. Sequenced material: whole blood, taken in connection with sensitization to the hapten diphenylcyclopropenone (DPC). All receptors derive from a woman aged 45-65 years with alopecia areata. Some clones in this sample may be carry-over from other donors' samples.

This clonotype was recorded at least ten times. The chain is built from TRBV7-2 and TRBJ1-4, with D maybe TRBD1 (5 bases). Germline V gene lookup returns CDR1 SGHTA and CDR2 FQGNSA. V was trimmed by 1 base and J by 0 bases, leaving 12 bases between them. The CDR3 is made up of 17 amino acids. The CDR3 DNA reads as TGTGCCAGCAGCTTAGGGGGCGGGGCCACAACTAATGAAAAACTGTTTTTT. It yields the protein CASSLGGGATTNEKLFF.

This clonotype was counted only a few times. CDR3 amino acids: CATSDFRPRIGETQYF. The CDR3 DNA sequence: TGTGCCACCAGTGATTTCCGACCGCGGATCGGGGAGACCCAGTACTTC. The chain joins TRBV24-1 to TRBJ2-5; D is unresolved. V lost 1 base, J lost 5 bases, and 16 bases lay in between. The CDR3 runs to 16 residues. From germline, CDR1 is KGHDR and CDR2 SFDVKD.

This clonotype was found a few times. The chain links TRBV29-1 to TRBJ1-2; 7 bases align to TRBD1. CDR1 and CDR2 from the germline V gene are SQVTM and ANQGSEA. V shed 4 bases, J shed 6 bases, and the junction held 8 bases outside the gene matches. CDR3 length: 13 residues. CDR3 residues: CSVVRHRGDGYTF. In nucleotides, the CDR3 is TGCAGCGTTGTCCGGCACAGGGGCGATGGCTACACCTTC.

This chain joins TRBV14 and TRBJ1-2; 7 nucleotides align to TRBD1. Germline CDR1 SGHDN, CDR2 FVKESK. The trim removed 0 bases at V and 1 base at J, leaving 11 bases unmatched. This CDR3 contains 18 residues. The CDR3 DNA reads as TGTGCCAGCAGCCAAGATGGTTTGCAGGACAGGTATAACTATGGCTACACCTTC. The encoded protein is CASSQDGLQDRYNYGYTF. The full variable domain, in which reference TRBV14 and TRBJ1-2 provide the parts outside the CDR3, is EAGVTQFPSHSVIEKGQTVTLRCDPISGHDNLYWYRRVMGKEIKFLLHFVKESKQDESGMPNNRFLAERTGGTYSTLKVQPAELEDSGVYFCASSQDGLQDRYNYGYTFGSGTRLTVV.

This clonotype was seen at least ten times. The chain uses TRBV12-3 or TRBV12-4 and TRBJ1-5; 9 positions match TRBD1. The CDR3 has 14 residues. The J segment lost 7 bases and the V segment lost 0 bases, leaving 1 base of the junction unmatched. In DNA, the CDR3 is TGTGCCAGCAGTTTAGCACAGGGGGCCCAGCCCCAGCATTTT. It translates to CASSLAQGAQPQHF.

A remark on this clonotype: Possible read error: a much larger clone is one base away. The CDR3 here is CANSCWGLAGCTGELFF. CDR3 nucleotide sequence: TGTGCCAACAGTTGTTGGGGGCTAGCGGGATGCACCGGGGAGCTGTTTTTT. This chain joins TRBV28 and TRBJ2-2, with TRBD2 matching over 9 bases. CDR1 MDHEN and CDR2 SYDVKM come from the germline V gene. This CDR3 spans 17 amino acids.

The CDR3 here is CASSQAGYEQYF. DNA of the CDR3: TGTGCCAGCAGCCAAGCCGGCTACGAGCAGTACTTC. The genes are TRBV4-2 and TRBJ2-7; D remains ambiguous. This CDR3 comprises 12 residues. V was trimmed by 1 base and J by 3 bases, leaving 4 bases between them. CDR1 is LGHNA and CDR2 is YNFKEQ in the germline V gene.

The table lists this clonotype with a count of one. Possible read error: a much larger clone is one base away. The chain has TRBV10-3 and TRBJ1-1; no reliable D call. CDR1 and CDR2 from the germline V gene are ENHRY and SYGVKD. The CDR3 is 14 residues long. The chain's CDR3 is CAIRESTVNTEAFF. The CDR3 DNA sequence: TGTGCCATCCGTGAGTCGACGGTGAACACTGAAGCTTTCTTT.

The genes are TRBV20-1 and TRBJ2-1; no clear D. This CDR3 is built from 12 residues. Germline V gene sequence: CDR1 DFQATT, CDR2 SNEGSKA (reference sequence). The V and J ends lost 3 bases and 9 bases respectively, with 12 bases between them. CDR3 in DNA: TGCAGTGCTAGTGAGGCCGTCGGTGAGCAGTTCTTC. This sequence encodes CSASEAVGEQFF.

This clonotype was counted at least ten times. The chain combines TRBV20-1 with TRBJ2-3; D remains unclear. The CDR3 covers 12 residues. Germline V gene data show CDR1 as DFQATT and CDR2 as SNEGSKA (reference sequence). CDR3 nucleotide sequence: TGCAGCGCCCCAGGTGCGGCAGATACGCAGTATTTT. Protein sequence: CSAPGAADTQYF.

The chain couples TRBV23-1 to TRBJ2-2; 7 bases fit TRBD1. TRBV23-1 is classed as an ORF, of uncertain function. The CDR3 consists of 20 residues. The V segment lost 0 bases and the J segment 7 bases; nucleotides outside the gene matches: 20. The CDR3 DNA is TGCGCCAGCAGTCAATCGGACAGGAGCCAAACATCCCTTCGAGGCGGGGAGCTGTTTTTT. Translation: CASSQSDRSQTSLRGGELFF.

This clonotype appeared many times. V gene TRBV28 combines with J gene TRBJ2-3; D might be TRBD1 (7 bases). This CDR3 has 17 amino acids. V dropped 10 bases and J dropped 6 bases, with 29 bases sitting between them. In germline, CDR1 is MDHEN, CDR2 SYDVKM. The CDR3 DNA reads as TGTGCCACCCGAAGCGCGGGACAGTCGACTTTTTGGGATACGCAGTATTTT. Translating gives CATRSAGQSTFWDTQYF. Complete variable domain (other parts from reference TRBV28 and TRBJ2-3): DVKVTQSSRYLVKRTGEKVFLECVQDMDHENMFWYRQDPGLGLRLIYFSYDVKMKEKGDIPEGYSVSREKKERFSLILESASTNQTSMYLCATRSAGQSTFWDTQYFGPGTRLTVL.

The chain combines TRBV30 with TRBJ2-3; tentative D call: TRBD1 (5 bases). The CDR3 is 13 amino acids. Trimming took 3 bases from V and 4 from J, leaving 11 bases between them. The germline CDR1 and CDR2 sequences are GTSNPN and SVGIG (reference sequence). CDR3 sequence reads: CAWRTGPSDTQYF. The DNA for the CDR3 is TGTGCCTGGAGAACAGGCCCCTCAGATACGCAGTATTTT.

This clonotype was found many times. This sequence joins TRBV10-2 and TRBJ1-4; TRBD1 aligns across 8 bases. The CDR3 length is 16 residues. In germline, CDR1 is WSHSY, CDR2 SAAADI. V shed 2 bases and J 0 bases; nucleotides not matched to a gene: 2. CDR3 sequence (DNA): TGCGCCAGCAGTGAGCCCAGGGGGCCAACTAATGAAAAACTGTTTTTT. It codes for CASSEPRGPTNEKLFF.

This clonotype was detected ten times or more. The chain links TRBV15 to TRBJ2-7; D is uncertain. The CDR3 sequence is 15 residues long. Germline V CDR1 and CDR2: LNHNV, YYDKDF (reference sequence). Trimming stripped 0 bases from V and 0 bases from J, with 9 bases between. The CDR3 loop is CATSRDKGLSYEQYF. Here the CDR3 DNA reads TGTGCCACCAGCAGAGATAAGGGCCTCTCCTACGAGCAGTACTTC.

The sample holds many counts of this clonotype. V is TRBV27 and J is TRBJ2-5; D unclear. The CDR3 consists of 10 residues. V was clipped by 8 bases and J by 7 bases, with 8 bases between them. Looked up from germline, CDR1 is MNHEY and CDR2 is SMNVEV (reference sequence). The CDR3 region has the DNA TGTGCCAGCGGAATGGGGACCCAGTACTTC. Its protein is CASGMGTQYF.

This clonotype was observed many times. CDR3 nucleotides: TGTGCCAGCAGTTTCCTAGCGGGGGACTACAATGAGCAGTTCTTC. Translation: CASSFLAGDYNEQFF. The chain has TRBV27 and TRBJ2-1; 10 nucleotides align to TRBD2. CDR3 length: 15 amino acids. In germline, CDR1 is MNHEY, CDR2 SMNVEV (reference sequence). The trim removed 3 bases at V and 3 bases at J, leaving 2 bases unmatched.

This clonotype was seen many times. The gene calls are TRBV10-2 and TRBJ1-1, with D tentatively TRBD1 (6 bases). The germline V gene has CDR1 WSHSY and CDR2 SAAADI. Trimming removed 7 bases at V and 1 base at J, with 13 bases between. The CDR3 runs to 14 residues. In nucleotides, the CDR3 is TGCGCCAGCACCCAAGACAGGTCGAACACTGAAGCTTTCTTT. Residues: CASTQDRSNTEAFF.

This clonotype was detected many times. The chain couples TRBV7-2 to TRBJ1-1; tentatively, D is TRBD1 (5 bases). CDR3 length equals 14 residues. Germline CDR1 SGHTA, CDR2 FQGNSA. V was shortened by 0 bases and J by 5 bases, with 10 bases between the two germline ends. Here the CDR3 reads CASSLAGRVTEAFF. The CDR3 DNA reads as TGTGCCAGCAGCTTAGCCGGCAGGGTTACTGAAGCTTTCTTT.

This clonotype was seen a handful of times. The rearrangement joins TRBV4-3 to TRBJ2-5; 12 positions match TRBD2. CDR1 is LGHNA and CDR2 is YSLEER in the germline V gene. With V trimmed by 0 bases and J by 4 bases, 12 bases remained unmatched. The CDR3 length is 19 residues. CDR3 in DNA: TGCGCCAGCAGCCAAGATCGTGCTAGCGGGAGGGCCGCGAGAGAGACCCAGTACTTC. It translates to CASSQDRASGRAARETQYF.

This clonotype was counted ten times or more. The chain has TRBV7-2 and TRBJ2-1; D not certain. The CDR3 runs 13 residues. CDR1 is SGHTA, CDR2 FQGNSA, per germline. V lost 1 base, J lost 5 bases, and 6 bases lay in between. CDR3 protein: CASSLVIDNEQFF. CDR3 sequence (DNA): TGTGCCAGCAGCTTAGTGATTGACAATGAGCAGTTCTTC.

In this sample, this clonotype turned up many times. This chain connects TRBV6-5 to TRBJ2-1; 7 bases are a match to TRBD1. V trimming: 0 bases; J trimming: 4 bases; junction bases outside the gene matches: 15. This CDR3 spans 19 amino acids. Germline loops: CDR1 MNHEY, CDR2 SVGAGI. CDR3 sequence reads: CASSYSGGFWTGGYNEQFF. DNA of the CDR3: TGTGCCAGCAGTTACTCGGGCGGTTTCTGGACAGGAGGATACAATGAGCAGTTCTTC.

Comment on this clonotype: A much larger clone lies a single base off, so this may be a read error. The chain recombines TRBV7-8 with TRBJ1-1; no clear D. Germline V gene data show CDR1 as SGHVS and CDR2 as FQNEAQ. The CDR3 is 16 residues long. The V end was cut by 1 base, the J end by 2 bases, with 14 bases between. The CDR3, as DNA: TGTGCCAGCAGCTTAGTCGTAGGGCAGATAAACACTGAAGCTTTCTTT. Its protein is CASSLVVGQINTEAFF.

This clonotype has a count of ten or more. The V and J genes are TRBV7-2 and TRBJ1-4, with a weak D call TRBD1 (6 bases). The CDR3 is 15 residues long. Trimming cost V 4 bases and J 4 bases, with 13 bases left between them. Germline V gene data show CDR1 as SGHTA and CDR2 as FQGNSA. The CDR3 bases are TGTGCCAGCAGCTCAGGACAGCTCGGTAATGAAAAACTGTTTTTT. Encoded protein: CASSSGQLGNEKLFF.

This clonotype was counted ten times or more. The chain couples TRBV4-1 to TRBJ2-6, with TRBD1 matching over 7 bases. The CDR3 extends over 19 amino acids. The germline V gene has CDR1 MGHRA and CDR2 YSYEKL. The V gene end was trimmed by 3 bases and the J gene end by 0 bases; junction bases not matched to a gene: 11. The DNA for the CDR3 is TGCGCCAGCAGCCAGTTCGCGACAGGGACACTCTCTGGGGCCAACGTCCTGACTTTC. It is translated as CASSQFATGTLSGANVLTF.

This clonotype was counted a few times. The rearrangement uses TRBV29-1 and TRBJ2-3; 7 bases align to TRBD2. This CDR3 contains 13 residues. Germline values: CDR1 SQVTM, CDR2 ANQGSEA. V lost 6 bases and J lost 6; bases outside the gene matches: 9. The chain's CDR3 is CSVDRQGGDTQYF. The CDR3 coding sequence is TGCAGCGTCGATCGCCAGGGAGGGGATACGCAGTATTTT.